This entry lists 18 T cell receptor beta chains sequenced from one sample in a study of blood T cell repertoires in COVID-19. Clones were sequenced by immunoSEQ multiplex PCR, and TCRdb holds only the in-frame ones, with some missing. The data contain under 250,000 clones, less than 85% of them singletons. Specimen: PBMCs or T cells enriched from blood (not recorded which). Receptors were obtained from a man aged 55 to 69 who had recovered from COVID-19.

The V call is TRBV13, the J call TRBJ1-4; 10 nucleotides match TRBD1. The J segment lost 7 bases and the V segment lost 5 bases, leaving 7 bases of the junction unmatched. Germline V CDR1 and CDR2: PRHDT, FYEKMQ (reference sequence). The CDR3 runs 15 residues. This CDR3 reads CASSRTRDRGEKLFF. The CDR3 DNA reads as TGTGCCAGCAGCCGCACCAGGGACAGGGGTGAAAAACTGTTTTTT.

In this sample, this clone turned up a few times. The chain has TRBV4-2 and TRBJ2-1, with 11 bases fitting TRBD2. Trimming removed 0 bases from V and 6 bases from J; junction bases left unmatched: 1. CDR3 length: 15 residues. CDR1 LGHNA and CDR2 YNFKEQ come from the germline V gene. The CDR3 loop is CASSQDSGGANEQFF. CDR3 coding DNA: TGTGCCAGCAGCCAAGATAGCGGGGGGGCCAATGAGCAGTTCTTC.

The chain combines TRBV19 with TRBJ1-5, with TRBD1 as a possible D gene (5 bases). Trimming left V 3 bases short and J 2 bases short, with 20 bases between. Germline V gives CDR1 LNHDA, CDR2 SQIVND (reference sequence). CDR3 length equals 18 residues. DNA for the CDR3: TGTGCCAGTAGTATGACAGTAGGGGCAATAGGTGGCAATCAGCCCCAGCATTTT. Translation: CASSMTVGAIGGNQPQHF.

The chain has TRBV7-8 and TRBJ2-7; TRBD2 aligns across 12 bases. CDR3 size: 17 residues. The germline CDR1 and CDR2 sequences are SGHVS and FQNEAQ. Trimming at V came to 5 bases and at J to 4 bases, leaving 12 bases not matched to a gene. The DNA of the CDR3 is TGTGCCAGCAGCCCCCGCCGGGGGACTAGCGGGTGGTACGAGCAGTACTTC. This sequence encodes CASSPRRGTSGWYEQYF.

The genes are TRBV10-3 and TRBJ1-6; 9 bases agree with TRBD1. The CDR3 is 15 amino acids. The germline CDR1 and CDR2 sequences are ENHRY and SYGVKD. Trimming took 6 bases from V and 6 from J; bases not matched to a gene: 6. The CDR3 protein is CAIRGTGKSNSPLHF. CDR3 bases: TGTGCCATCAGGGGGACAGGGAAGAGTAATTCACCCCTCCACTTT.

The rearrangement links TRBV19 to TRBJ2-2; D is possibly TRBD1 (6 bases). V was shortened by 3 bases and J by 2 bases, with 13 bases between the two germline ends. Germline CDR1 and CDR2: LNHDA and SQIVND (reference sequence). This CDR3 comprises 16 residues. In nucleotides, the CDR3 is TGTGCCAGTAGTATGCAGGCAGGGGTCAACACCGGGGAGCTGTTTTTT. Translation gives CASSMQAGVNTGELFF. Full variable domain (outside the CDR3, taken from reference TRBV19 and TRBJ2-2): DGGITQSPKYLFRKEGQNVTLSCEQNLNHDAMYWYRQDPGQGLRLIYYSQIVNDFQKGDIAEGYSVSREKKESFPLTVTSAQKNPTAFYLCASSMQAGVNTGELFFGEGSRLTVL.

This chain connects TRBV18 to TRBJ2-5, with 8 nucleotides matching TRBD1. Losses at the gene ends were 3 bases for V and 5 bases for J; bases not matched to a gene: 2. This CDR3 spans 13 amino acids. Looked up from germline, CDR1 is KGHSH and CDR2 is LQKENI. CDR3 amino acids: CASSPGTGETQYF. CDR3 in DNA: TGTGCCAGCTCACCTGGGACAGGCGAGACCCAGTACTTC.

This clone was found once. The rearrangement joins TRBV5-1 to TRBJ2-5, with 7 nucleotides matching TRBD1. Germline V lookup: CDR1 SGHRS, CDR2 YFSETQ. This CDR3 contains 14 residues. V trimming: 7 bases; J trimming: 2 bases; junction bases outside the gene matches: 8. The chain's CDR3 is CASSPGTAQETQYF. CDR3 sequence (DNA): TGCGCCAGCTCCCCCGGGACAGCACAAGAGACCCAGTACTTC.

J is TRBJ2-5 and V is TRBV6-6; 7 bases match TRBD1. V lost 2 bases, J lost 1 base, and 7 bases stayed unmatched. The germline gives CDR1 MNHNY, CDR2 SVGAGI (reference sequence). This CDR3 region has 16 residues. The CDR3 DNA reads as TGTGCCAGCAGTTACGGGACAGAAGCCTTCCAAGAGACCCAGTACTTC. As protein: CASSYGTEAFQETQYF.

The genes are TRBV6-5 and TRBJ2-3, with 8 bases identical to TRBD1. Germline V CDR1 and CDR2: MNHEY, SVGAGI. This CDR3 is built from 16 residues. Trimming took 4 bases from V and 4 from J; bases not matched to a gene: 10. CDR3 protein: CASSSYGQGDSDTQYF. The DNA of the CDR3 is TGTGCCAGCAGTTCCTACGGACAGGGCGACTCAGATACGCAGTATTTT.

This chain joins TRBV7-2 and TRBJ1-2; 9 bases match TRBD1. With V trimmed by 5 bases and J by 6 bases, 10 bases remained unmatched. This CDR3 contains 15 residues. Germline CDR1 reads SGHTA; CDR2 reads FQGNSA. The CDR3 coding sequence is TGTGCCAGCAGCCGCGGGGGGACAGGGAGGGATGGCTACACCTTC. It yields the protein CASSRGGTGRDGYTF.

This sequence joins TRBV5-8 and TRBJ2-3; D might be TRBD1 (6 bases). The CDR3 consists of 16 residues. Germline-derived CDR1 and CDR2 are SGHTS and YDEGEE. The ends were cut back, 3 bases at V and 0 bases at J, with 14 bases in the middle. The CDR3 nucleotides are TGTGCCAGCAGCTACCCCGGGACAACTAGCACAGATACGCAGTATTTT. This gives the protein CASSYPGTTSTDTQYF.

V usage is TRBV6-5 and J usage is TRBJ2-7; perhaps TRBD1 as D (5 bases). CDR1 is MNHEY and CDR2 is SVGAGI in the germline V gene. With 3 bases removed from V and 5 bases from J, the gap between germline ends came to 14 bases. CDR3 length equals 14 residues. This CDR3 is CASSYGRDFDEQYF. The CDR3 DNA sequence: TGTGCCAGCAGTTATGGCAGGGATTTCGACGAGCAGTACTTC.

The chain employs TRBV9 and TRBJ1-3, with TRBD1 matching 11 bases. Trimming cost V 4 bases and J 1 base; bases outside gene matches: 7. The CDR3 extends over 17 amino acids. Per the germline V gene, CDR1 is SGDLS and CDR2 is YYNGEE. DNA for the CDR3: TGTGCCAGCAGCCCCCCCCGGGACAGGGGGTCTGGAAACACCATATATTTT. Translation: CASSPPRDRGSGNTIYF.

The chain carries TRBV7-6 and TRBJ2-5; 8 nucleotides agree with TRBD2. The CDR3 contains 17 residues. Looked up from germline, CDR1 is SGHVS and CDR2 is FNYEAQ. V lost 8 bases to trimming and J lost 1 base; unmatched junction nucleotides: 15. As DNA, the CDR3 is TGTGCCAGCTCCCAAGAAGGGCGGGGGGCCGCCCAAGAGACCCAGTACTTC. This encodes CASSQEGRGAAQETQYF. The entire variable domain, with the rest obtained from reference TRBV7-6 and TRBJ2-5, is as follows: GAGVSQSPRYKVTKRGQDVALRCDPISGHVSLYWYRQALGQGPEFLTYFNYEAQQDKSGLPNDRFSAERPEGSISTLTIQRTEQRDSAMYRCASSQEGRGAAQETQYFGPGTRLLVL.

The CDR3 is CASSLTGAHEQYF. In DNA, the CDR3 is TGTGCCAGCAGCTTAACGGGAGCCCACGAGCAGTACTTC. This chain links TRBV5-5 with TRBJ2-7; TRBD2 is a possible D gene (6 bases). The germline V and J ends were trimmed by 2 bases and 5 bases, with 11 bases remaining between them. The CDR3 runs 13 residues. CDR1 and CDR2 from the germline V gene are SGHKS and YYEKEE (reference sequence). The full variable domain, its missing parts supplied by reference TRBV5-5 and TRBJ2-7, is DAGVTQSPTHLIKTRGQQVTLRCSPISGHKSVSWYQQVLGQGPQFIFQYYEKEERGRGNFPDRFSARQFPNYSSELNVNALLLGDSALYLCASSLTGAHEQYFGPGTRLTVT.

CDR3: CASSPTTSGYNEQFF. DNA for the CDR3: TGCGCCAGCAGCCCCACGACTAGCGGATACAATGAGCAGTTCTTC. The chain couples TRBV5-1 to TRBJ2-1; TRBD2 matches at 9 bases. The CDR3 runs to 15 residues. Unmatched junction bases numbered 6, after V lost 4 bases and J lost 4 bases. CDR1 is SGHRS, CDR2 YFSETQ, per germline.

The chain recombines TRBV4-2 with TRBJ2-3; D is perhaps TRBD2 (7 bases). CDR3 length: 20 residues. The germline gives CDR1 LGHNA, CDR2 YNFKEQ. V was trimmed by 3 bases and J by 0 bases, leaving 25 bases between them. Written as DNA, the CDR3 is TGTGCCAGCAGCCAGGTCCTTCGGGCCCGGGGGGCCGAAAGCACAGATACGCAGTATTTT. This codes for CASSQVLRARGAESTDTQYF.